This T cell receptor beta chain was captured by sequencing in a study of beta chain features in type 1 diabetes. Study-level results: The naive, central memory and Treg TCRB repertoires showed an apparent similarity that was greater among patients than among healthy donors.

Reverse transcribing all isolated RNA meant expressed TCRB transcripts were sequenced. There were 3.5 million or so reads on average in the naive, central memory and regulatory T cell samples. Using immunoSEQ multiplex PCR, the repertoire was profiled, and TCRdb retains in-frame clones only, with some absent. The top ten hold less than 0.45% of the sample, which has 300,000 or so clones, less than 10% seen once. The CDR3 spans 16 residues. Germline CDR1 SNHLY, CDR2 FYNNEI. With 3 bases removed from V and 4 bases from J, the gap between germline ends came to 16 bases. With regard to this clone: What it binds is unknown.

The V gene is TRBV2, the J gene TRBJ2-1; perhaps TRBD2 as D (5 bases). The sequenced material came from central memory CD4+ T cells from blood. This receptor was obtained from a woman aged 18-35 years in good health. The CDR3, as DNA: TGTGCCAGCAGTGACCCCAGCGGCCTGACATACAATGAGCAGTTCTTC. Translation gives CASSDPSGLTYNEQFF.